Below are 30 T cell receptor beta chains sequenced from a single sample in a study of T cells in Graves' hyperthyroidism and ophthalmopathy. TCR beta CDR3 regions were amplified from RNA transcripts. Researchers ran a first-round RT-PCR on the TCR CDR3 using the HTBI primer set. TCRdb re-called the multiplex PCR reads through MiXCR, storing one row per CDR3 protein. In the table there are around 600,000 distinct CDR3 sequences, about 45% of which are singletons. The sample consisted of peripheral blood or thyroid tissue (not recorded which). These receptors all stem from an adult man with Graves' disease, either hyperthyroidism or ophthalmopathy (not recorded which).

This chain joins TRBV7-9 and TRBJ2-5; D not certain. V lost 6 bases to trimming and J lost 1 base, with 12 bases between them. The CDR3 consists of 14 residues. Germline CDR1 is SEHNR and CDR2 is FQNEAQ (reference sequence). CDR3 bases: TGTGCCAGCAGTTTAAAGGCTCTCCAAGAGACCCAGTACTTC. This codes for CASSLKALQETQYF.

This clonotype was seen ten or more times. This chain uses TRBV29-1 with TRBJ2-2, with D perhaps being TRBD1 or TRBD2 (7 bases each). The V end lost 4 bases, the J end lost 6 bases, and 15 bases lay between the germline ends. There are 14 residues in the CDR3. Germline V gene sequence: CDR1 SQVTM, CDR2 ANQGSEA. Written as DNA, the CDR3 is TGCAGCGTTGCCAACAGGGGAGGGGCCGGGGAGCTGTTTTTT. The encoded protein is CSVANRGGAGELFF.

The rearrangement uses TRBV9 and TRBJ2-5; 8 nucleotides agree with TRBD2. Germline V gives CDR1 SGDLS, CDR2 YYNGEE. Trimming at V came to 0 bases and at J to 5 bases, leaving 6 bases not matched to a gene. The CDR3 is 15 amino acids. The CDR3 DNA is TGTGCCAGCAGCGTAGACGGGGGGGTAGGTGAGACCCAGTACTTC. As protein: CASSVDGGVGETQYF.

Concerning this clonotype itself: This may be a read error, as it is one base from a much larger clone. The V call is TRBV29-1, the J call TRBJ2-7; D is possibly TRBD1 (6 bases). Trimming took off 2 bases at V and 6 bases at J, with 14 bases between the two ends. This CDR3 region has 13 residues. Germline lookup yields CDR1 SQVTM and CDR2 ANQGSEA. The CDR3 nucleotides are TGCAGCGTTGAAAGGAGGTCAGGGGTCGAGCAGTACTTC. Amino acid sequence: CSVERRSGVEQYF.

The rearrangement links TRBV7-9 to TRBJ1-1; a possible D gene is TRBD1 (5 bases). Looked up from germline, CDR1 is SEHNR and CDR2 is FQNEAQ (reference sequence). V was shortened by 7 bases and J by 6 bases, with 9 bases between the two germline ends. This CDR3 has 11 residues. Here the CDR3 DNA reads TGTGCCAGCAACCGGGACGCTGAAGCTTTCTTT. Translated, it gives CASNRDAEAFF. Full variable domain (missing parts from reference TRBV7-9 and TRBJ1-1): DTGVSQNPRHKITKRGQNVTFRCDPISEHNRLYWYRQTLGQGPEFLTYFQNEAQLEKSRLLSDRFSAERPKGSFSTLEIQRTEQGDSAMYLCASNRDAEAFFGQGTRLTVV.

The table lists this clonotype with many counts. The gene calls are TRBV7-8 and TRBJ1-2, with D uncertain. In germline, CDR1 is SGHVS, CDR2 FQNEAQ. Trimming left V 5 bases short and J 8 bases short, with 15 bases between. This CDR3 has 13 residues. CDR3 in DNA: TGTGCCAGCAGCCCAGAGGGCTACCACGGCTACACCTTC. Translation: CASSPEGYHGYTF.

This clonotype was found a few times. This chain uses TRBV20-1 with TRBJ1-6; D is ambiguous. Trimming cost V 1 base and J 12 bases, with 13 bases left between them. This CDR3 region has 13 residues. Germline CDR1 DFQATT, CDR2 SNEGSKA (reference sequence). CDR3 bases: TGCAGTGCTAGAGCTTATGGCAGTGTACCCCTCCACTTT. As protein: CSARAYGSVPLHF.

This clonotype was observed once. V gene TRBV25-1 combines with J gene TRBJ1-4; D might be TRBD1 (6 bases). Germline lookup yields CDR1 MGHDK and CDR2 SYGVNS. The V and J ends lost 8 bases and 13 bases respectively, with 14 bases between them. This CDR3 contains 11 residues. The CDR3 bases are TGTGCCAGCGAAGGGGGGAATCGACTGTTTTTT. It yields the protein CASEGGNRLFF. Variable domain in full (rest from reference TRBV25-1 and TRBJ1-4): EADIYQTPRYLVIGTGKKITLECSQTMGHDKMYWYQQDPGMELHLIHYSYGVNSTEKGDLSSESTVSRIRTEHFPLTLESARPSHTSQYLCASEGGNRLFFGSGTQLSVL.

As to this clonotype: An end of the junction does not agree with germline; a read error may underlie this. The chain has TRBV10-2 and TRBJ1-6; 8 bases match TRBD1. The CDR3 totals 14 residues. Germline assignment: CDR1 WSHSY and CDR2 SAAADI. CDR3 coding DNA: TGTGCCAGCAGCGTACGGGGACAGGTTTCACCCCTCCACTTT. Translation: CASSVRGQVSPLHF.

The rearrangement links TRBV29-1 to TRBJ2-7, with unresolved D. Looked up from germline, CDR1 is SQVTM and CDR2 is ANQGSEA. This CDR3 contains 14 residues. V was pared by 7 bases and J by 2 bases, with 18 bases between. DNA of the CDR3: TGCAGCGCACAGACACGGGTTGGGGCCTACGAGCAGTACTTC. Amino acids: CSAQTRVGAYEQYF.

Turning to this clonotype: Without the conserved terminal phenylalanine or tryptophan, this CDR3 likely stems from a read error. This chain links TRBV29-1 with TRBJ1-6; 8 nucleotides line up with TRBD1. This CDR3 has 13 residues. The V gene's germline CDR1 is SQVTM and CDR2 ANQGSEA. With V trimmed by 7 bases and J by 8 bases, 7 bases remained unmatched. The CDR3 DNA sequence: TGCAGCGCCTGGACAGGGATCGATTCACCCCTCCACCTT. Encoded protein: CSAWTGIDSPLHL.

The chain recombines TRBV2 with TRBJ2-5; 9 bases fit TRBD2. Per the germline V gene, CDR1 is SNHLY and CDR2 is FYNNEI. The CDR3 length is 17 residues. J gave up 6 bases and V 6 bases, and 17 bases lay outside the gene matches. This chain's CDR3 is CASSDTAGGPSRKTQYF. CDR3 nucleotide sequence: TGTGCCAGCAGCGACACTGCGGGGGGGCCGTCTAGGAAGACCCAGTACTTC. The whole variable domain, filled in from reference TRBV2 and TRBJ2-5, reads EPEVTQTPSHQVTQMGQEVILRCVPISNHLYFYWYRQILGQKVEFLVSFYNNEISEKSEIFDDQFSVERPDGSNFTLKIRSTKLEDSAMYFCASSDTAGGPSRKTQYFGPGTRLLVL.

The rearrangement links TRBV5-1 to TRBJ2-2, with D hard to call. There are 16 residues in the CDR3. The germline V and J ends were trimmed by 5 bases and 5 bases, with 19 bases remaining between them. Looked up from germline, CDR1 is SGHRS and CDR2 is YFSETQ. The DNA of the CDR3 is TGCGCCAGCAGAAAGACTTCCCAATTGGGGACCGGGGAGCTGTTTTTT. Translating it yields CASRKTSQLGTGELFF.

The J gene is TRBJ1-2, the V gene TRBV24-1; 7 positions match TRBD1. Trimming at V came to 9 bases and at J to 8 bases, leaving 5 bases not matched to a gene. From germline, CDR1 is KGHDR and CDR2 SFDVKD. This CDR3 contains 11 residues. Written as DNA, the CDR3 is TGTGCCACCCAGGGACAGCGAGGCTACACCTTC. This gives the protein CATQGQRGYTF.

V usage is TRBV2 and J usage is TRBJ1-6, with 7 bases lining up with TRBD1. J gave up 6 bases and V 6 bases, and 8 bases lay outside the gene matches. The CDR3 has 15 amino acids. The germline CDR1 and CDR2 sequences are SNHLY and FYNNEI. CDR3 sequence (DNA): TGTGCCAGCAGACAGGGGATGGGGTCTAATTCACCCCTCCACTTT. As protein: CASRQGMGSNSPLHF.

The V gene is TRBV19, the J gene TRBJ2-6, with 8 bases that match TRBD2. The CDR3 has 20 residues. V lost 3 bases, J lost 0 bases, and 13 bases stayed unmatched. Germline assignment: CDR1 LNHDA and CDR2 SQIVND (reference sequence). Written as DNA, the CDR3 is TGTGCCAGTAGTATGGGTCCAGGACTAGCTGTTACCTCTGGGGCCAACGTCCTGACTTTC. Its translation is CASSMGPGLAVTSGANVLTF.

This clonotype was detected many times. The V gene is TRBV7-9, the J gene TRBJ2-7; D not certain. Germline CDR1 reads SEHNR; CDR2 reads FQNEAQ (reference sequence). This CDR3 spans 13 amino acids. V lost 5 bases and J 3 bases, leaving 11 bases between the germline ends. The CDR3 sequence: CASSMPWGYEQYF. CDR3 DNA: TGTGCCAGCAGCATGCCGTGGGGCTACGAGCAGTACTTC.

On this clonotype itself: The CDR3 end shows no conserved phenylalanine or tryptophan, and so a read error is likely. The chain combines TRBV12-3 or TRBV12-4 with TRBJ1-2; D ambiguous. There are 12 residues in the CDR3. Trimming took off 3 bases at V and 7 bases at J, with 9 bases between the two ends. The CDR3 protein is CASSLGGGGYTL. CDR3 nucleotide sequence: TGTGCCAGCAGTTTGGGAGGCGGTGGCTACACCCTC.

The chain recombines TRBV7-8 with TRBJ1-6, with D maybe TRBD1 (5 bases). V was clipped by 3 bases and J by 3 bases, with 12 bases between them. The CDR3 runs 16 residues. CDR1 and CDR2 (germline): SGHVS, FQNEAQ. CDR3 in amino acids: CASSFRGFYYNSPLHF. The CDR3, as DNA: TGTGCCAGCAGCTTCCGGGGGTTCTACTATAATTCACCCCTCCACTTT. Supplemented by reference TRBV7-8 and TRBJ1-6, the full variable domain reads GAGVSQSPRYKVAKRGQDVALRCDPISGHVSLFWYQQALGQGPEFLTYFQNEAQLDKSGLPSDRFFAERPEGSVSTLKIQRTQQEDSAVYLCASSFRGFYYNSPLHFGNGTRLTVT.

Many counts were recorded for this clonotype. The rearrangement joins TRBV29-1 to TRBJ1-1; the D gene is possibly TRBD1 (6 bases). The CDR3 runs to 13 residues. Per germline, CDR1 SQVTM and CDR2 ANQGSEA. Trimming took off 7 bases at V and 1 base at J, with 13 bases between the two ends. The CDR3 loop is CSALRTENTEAFF. CDR3 nucleotides: TGCAGCGCACTCCGGACAGAGAACACTGAAGCTTTCTTT. Full variable domain (missing parts from reference TRBV29-1 and TRBJ1-1): SAVISQKPSRDICQRGTSLTIQCQVDSQVTMMFWYRQQPGQSLTLIATANQGSEATYESGFVIDKFPISRPNLTFSTLTVSNMSPEDSSIYLCSALRTENTEAFFGQGTRLTVV.

The gene calls are TRBV19 and TRBJ1-5; D possibly corresponds to TRBD1 (5 bases). The CDR3 is 14 amino acids. V gave up 7 bases and J gave up 7 bases, with 17 bases separating them. Germline CDR1 reads LNHDA; CDR2 reads SQIVND (reference sequence). CDR3 nucleotide sequence: TGTGCCAGTAATGGGTCAGGGCCTCAACAGCCCCAGCATTTT. Its protein is CASNGSGPQQPQHF.

The V call is TRBV2, the J call TRBJ2-7; the match to TRBD1 covers 8 bases. With 2 bases clipped from V and 9 bases from J, the junction kept 6 bases outside the gene matches. The CDR3 loop spans 13 amino acids. Germline values: CDR1 SNHLY, CDR2 FYNNEI. The CDR3 DNA reads TGTGCCAGCAGTGAACAGGGGGCGCCGACGCAGTACTTC. Protein sequence: CASSEQGAPTQYF.

The chain has TRBV20-1 and TRBJ1-5, with D maybe TRBD1 (5 bases). The CDR3 spans 12 residues. Germline V gene sequence: CDR1 DFQATT, CDR2 SNEGSKA (reference sequence). The ends were cut back, 5 bases at V and 6 bases at J, with 11 bases in the middle. Here the CDR3 DNA reads TGCAGTGCTGGGACCCCACCTCAGCCCCAGCATTTT. This encodes CSAGTPPQPQHF.

The chain joins TRBV12-3 or TRBV12-4 to TRBJ1-1, with 8 positions matching TRBD1. V trimming: 4 bases; J trimming: 7 bases; junction bases outside the gene matches: 14. This CDR3 is built from 16 residues. CDR3 protein: CASSYQTVRQGIEAFF. The CDR3 bases are TGTGCCAGCAGTTACCAGACGGTTAGACAGGGGATTGAAGCTTTCTTT.

The J gene is TRBJ2-2, the V gene TRBV7-2; D is unclear. Germline CDR1 is SGHTA and CDR2 is FQGNSA. V was trimmed by 5 bases and J by 7 bases, leaving 11 bases between them. This CDR3 is 13 amino acids long. The CDR3 region is CASSPGMSGELFF. The CDR3 DNA follows: TGTGCCAGCAGCCCTGGGATGAGCGGGGAGCTGTTTTTT.

The rearrangement links TRBV6-1 to TRBJ2-7, with TRBD1 identical over 9 bases. Germline values: CDR1 MNHNS, CDR2 SASEGT. Trimming took 2 bases from V and 1 from J; bases not matched to a gene: 6. This CDR3 spans 16 amino acids. CDR3 residues: CASSELGQGFSYEQYF. The CDR3 DNA reads TGTGCCAGCAGTGAACTAGGACAGGGGTTTTCCTACGAGCAGTACTTC.

Comment on this clonotype: This may arise from a read error, as a much more abundant clone is one base away. This CDR3 reads CGARTGADYGYTF. The CDR3 nucleotides are TGCGGTGCTAGAACGGGGGCCGACTATGGCTACACCTTC. The chain combines TRBV29-1 with TRBJ1-2, with D perhaps matching TRBD1 (6 bases). CDR3 length equals 13 residues. In germline, CDR1 is SQVTM, CDR2 ANQGSEA.

This chain uses TRBV6-2 or TRBV6-3 with TRBJ2-5; D unresolved. Germline values: CDR1 MNHEY, CDR2 SVGEGT. This CDR3 is 10 amino acids long. The ends were cut back, 9 bases at V and 2 bases at J, with 4 bases in the middle. The CDR3 DNA follows: TGTGCCAGGTGGCAAGAGACCCAGTACTTC. Residues: CARWQETQYF.

This clonotype has only a few counts. V usage is TRBV6-5 and J usage is TRBJ2-5; the D is unclear. V lost 5 bases and J lost 0, with 10 bases in between. Germline-derived CDR1 and CDR2 are MNHEY and SVGAGI. The CDR3 has 14 residues. This CDR3 reads CASSGAGYQETQYF. The CDR3 nucleotides read TGTGCCAGCAGTGGAGCCGGGTACCAAGAGACCCAGTACTTC.

This chain links TRBV2 with TRBJ1-1; perhaps TRBD1 as D (5 bases). Germline CDR1 and CDR2: SNHLY and FYNNEI. The CDR3 sequence is 16 residues long. Trimming left V 4 bases short and J 3 bases short, with 18 bases between. CDR3: CASSAPPSLGHTEAFF. CDR3 DNA: TGTGCCAGCAGTGCCCCACCCTCGCTGGGGCACACTGAAGCTTTCTTT.